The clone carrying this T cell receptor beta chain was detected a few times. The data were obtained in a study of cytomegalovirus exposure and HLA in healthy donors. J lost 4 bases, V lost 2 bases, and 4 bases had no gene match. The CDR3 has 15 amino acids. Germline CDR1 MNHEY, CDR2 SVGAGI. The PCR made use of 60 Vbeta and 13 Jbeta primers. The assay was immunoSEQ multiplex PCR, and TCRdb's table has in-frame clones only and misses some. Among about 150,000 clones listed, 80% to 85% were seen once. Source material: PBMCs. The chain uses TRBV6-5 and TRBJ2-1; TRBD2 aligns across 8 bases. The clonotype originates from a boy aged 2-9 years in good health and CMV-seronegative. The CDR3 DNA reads TGTGCCAGCAGTTACGGTCCGGGGGGGTACAATGAGCAGTTCTTC. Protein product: CASSYGPGGYNEQFF.